This T cell receptor (beta chain) originates from a study of response to subunit inactivated influenza vaccine. Study-level points and caveats: It was suggested by the authors that few new T cells are recruited by each seasonal influenza vaccination.

In germline, CDR1 is DFQATT, CDR2 SNEGSKA (reference sequence). The CDR3 is 13 amino acids. TCRdb re-called the RT-PCR reads through MiXCR, storing one row per CDR3 protein. The table includes around 650,000 distinct CDR3 sequences, 15% to 18% detected once. Notes on this clonotype: Its antigen is undetermined. A much larger clone differs by one base, so this may be a read error.

The sequence derives from a man aged 50 to 59 who received an inactivated influenza vaccine. The specimen was PBMCs from blood, collected about 11 days after vaccination. The chain couples TRBV20-1 to TRBJ1-1, with D unresolved. The CDR3 sequence is CSATRGLNPEAFF. In nucleotides, the CDR3 is TGCAGTGCTACTAGAGGCCTGAACCCTGAAGCTTTCTTT.